The rows below give T cell receptor beta chains drawn from one sample of a study of blood T cell repertoires in COVID-19. Sequencing was performed with immunoSEQ multiplex PCR; in TCRdb, only in-frame clones are kept and a portion is missing. This table has 330,000 or so clones, roughly 87% appearing once. The source material was peripheral blood. Every receptor here comes from a man younger than 45 with COVID-19, enrolled during active disease. The CDR3 runs from the conserved cysteine through the conserved F or W. Each record gives: V gene, D gene, clone size, J gene, CDR3 DNA, CDR3 protein. The D gene is left open where the match is weak. For some rows the clone size is stated as once, few or many, or as a class when expanded; others skip it.

>TRBV3-1/TRBV3-2|TRBD2|-|TRBJ2-3
TGTGCCAGCAGCCAGAAACTAGCGGGAGGAACAGATACGCAGTATTTT
CASSQKLAGGTDTQYF
>TRBV5-1|-|-|TRBJ1-1
TGCGCCAGCAGCTTGAGTGTGGGGAGAAGGACTGAAGCTTTCTTT
CASSLSVGRRTEAFF
>TRBV18|-|-|TRBJ1-1
TGTGCCAGCTCACCAAGACTTGAGAACACTGAAGCTTTCTTT
CASSPRLENTEAFF
>TRBV12-3/TRBV12-4|-|once|TRBJ1-5
TGTGCCAGCAGTCGACAGGAGAATCAGCCCCAGCATTTT
CASSRQENQPQHF
>TRBV3-1/TRBV3-2|-|-|TRBJ2-6
TGTGCCAGCAGCCACGTTTCAGGTGAGAGATCCTCTGGGGCCAACGTCCTGACTTTC
CASSHVSGERSSGANVLTF
>TRBV19|-|-|TRBJ1-1
TGTGCCAGTAGTGATCGGGGGGGGACTGAAGCTTTCTTT
CASSDRGGTEAFF
>TRBV19|TRBD1|-|TRBJ1-1
TGTGCCAGTAGTATAGCCCCGACAGGGCCTGAAGCTTTCTTT
CASSIAPTGPEAFF
>TRBV27|-|-|TRBJ2-2
TGTGCCAGCAGTTTATCGCCCCCGAGCGGGGAGCTGTTTTTT
CASSLSPPSGELFF
>TRBV30|-|-|TRBJ2-7
TGTGCCTGGAGTCCAGGTCACTCCTACGAGCAGTACTTC
CAWSPGHSYEQYF
>TRBV30|TRBD2|-|TRBJ2-1
TGTGCCTGGAGACCTAGCGGAGTCTACAATGAGCAGTTCTTC
CAWRPSGVYNEQFF
>TRBV7-6|TRBD2|-|TRBJ2-5
TGTGCCAGCAGCAAGGGGCTAGCGGGAGGGGGCCAAGAGACCCAGTACTTC
CASSKGLAGGGQETQYF
>TRBV24-1|-|-|TRBJ2-7
TGTGCCACCAGTGACGGAGGGGGGGACGAGCAGTACTTC
CATSDGGGDEQYF
>TRBV7-9|TRBD1|-|TRBJ1-1
TGTGCCAGCAGCAATCAAGGGACAGCTGGCACTGAAGCTTTCTTT
CASSNQGTAGTEAFF
>TRBV23-1|-|-|TRBJ1-4
TGCGCCAGCAGTCAATCCCCTTTGGAGGGTAAGAGTCGAAATGAAAAACTGTTTTTT
CASSQSPLEGKSRNEKLFF
>TRBV7-2|-|-|TRBJ1-1
TGTGCCAGCAGCTCCCGCGGCCGGGGATACTCTGAAGCTTTCTTT
CASSSRGRGYSEAFF
>TRBV5-1|TRBD1|-|TRBJ2-7
TGCGCCAGCAGCTTCCGCCAGGGGGCCTACGAGCAGTACTTC
CASSFRQGAYEQYF
>TRBV27|-|-|TRBJ2-2
TGTGCCAGCAACCTGGCAGGGGCCGTGAACACCGGGGAGCTGTTTTTT
CASNLAGAVNTGELFF
>TRBV7-8|TRBD2|-|TRBJ2-3
TGTGCCAGCAGCTCCCCCGGGACTAGCGGGGGTGGAGATACGCAGTATTTT
CASSSPGTSGGGDTQYF
>TRBV27|-|-|TRBJ1-1
TGTGCCAGCAGTTTCAGGGGCGTTGGCACTGAAGCTTTCTTT
CASSFRGVGTEAFF
>TRBV14|-|-|TRBJ1-2
TGTGCCAGCAGCCAAGATGGGTTCGGGACTCGGGGCTACACCTTC
CASSQDGFGTRGYTF
>TRBV4-3|-|few|TRBJ2-3
TGCGCCAGCAGCCAAGATAATAGGAGGACAGATACGCAGTATTTT
CASSQDNRRTDTQYF
>TRBV12-3/TRBV12-4|-|-|TRBJ2-7
TGTGCCAGCACACAGGCCTACGAGCAGTACTTC
CASTQAYEQYF
>TRBV4-3|-|-|TRBJ2-7
TGCGCCAGCAGCCAGTGGAACAGGGTTCTACCCTCCCACGAGCAGTACTTC
CASSQWNRVLPSHEQYF
>TRBV29-1|-|-|TRBJ2-1
TGCAGCGCCAGGGAGGCGGTATACAATGAGCAGTTCTTC
CSAREAVYNEQFF
>TRBV9|-|-|TRBJ2-7
TGTGCCAGCAGCGTAGGAACACCGGGAGCATCCTACGAGCAGTACTTC
CASSVGTPGASYEQYF
>TRBV6-6|TRBD1|-|TRBJ1-1
TGTGCCAGCAGTCAACAGGGGGGTGGTACTGAAGCTTTCTTT
CASSQQGGGTEAFF
>TRBV6-5|TRBD1|-|TRBJ2-7
TGTGCCAGCAGTTACTCGAGGGGGCGCGGGGAGCAGTACTTC
CASSYSRGRGEQYF
>TRBV6-5|TRBD1|-|TRBJ1-1
TGTGCCAGCAGGCCAGGGACAGGGGGCACTGAAGCTTTCTTT
CASRPGTGGTEAFF
>TRBV29-1|TRBD1|-|TRBJ1-2
TGCAGCGTTGGAGGACAGGGGAGGTATGGCTACACCTTC
CSVGGQGRYGYTF
>TRBV12-3/TRBV12-4|-|few|TRBJ1-5
TGTGCCAGCAGTCGAGGGGGGGCCCAGCCCCAGCATTTT
CASSRGGAQPQHF
>TRBV27|TRBD2|-|TRBJ2-3
TGTGCCAGCAGTTTGGGTCTAGCGGGGGGGACTAGCACAGATACGCAGTATTTT
CASSLGLAGGTSTDTQYF
>TRBV7-8|-|-|TRBJ1-1
TGTGCCAGCAGCGAAGGACAGAACACTGAAGCTTTCTTT
CASSEGQNTEAFF
>TRBV11-2|-|-|TRBJ1-2
TGTGCCAGCAGCTTAGGTGGTCAGGTGGCTTATGGCTACACCTTC
CASSLGGQVAYGYTF
>TRBV19|-|-|TRBJ1-4
TGTGCCAGTAGTATGGTCCCAGGAGGCGAAAAACTGTTTTTT
CASSMVPGGEKLFF
>TRBV24-1|TRBD1|-|TRBJ2-1
TGTGCCACCAGTGATGCCGGGACAGGGCGCTACAATGAGCAGTTCTTC
CATSDAGTGRYNEQFF
>TRBV6-5|TRBD1|-|TRBJ1-2
TGTGCCAGCAGGGACAGGGCCTATGGCTACACCTTC
CASRDRAYGYTF
>TRBV14|TRBD1|once|TRBJ2-4
TGTGCCAGCAGCCAAGGGACAGGGACCAAAAACATTCAGTACTTC
CASSQGTGTKNIQYF
>TRBV28|-|-|TRBJ1-2
TGTGCCAGCACCCTGGGGGGGGTACGGGGCTACACCTTC
CASTLGGVRGYTF
>TRBV28|-|-|TRBJ1-4
TGTGCCAGCAGTCCTCGGGAGGTGTCTAATGAAAAACTGTTTTTT
CASSPREVSNEKLFF
>TRBV7-3|-|-|TRBJ2-1
TGTGCCAGCAGCTTAAAAGGAGAGAATGAGCAGTTCTTC
CASSLKGENEQFF
>TRBV30|TRBD1|-|TRBJ1-4
TGTGCCTGGAGTGGACGACAGGGGGCGCGAAAGGGAGAACTGTTTTTT
CAWSGRQGARKGELFF
>TRBV24-1|TRBD1|-|TRBJ2-7
TGTGCCACCAGTAGGACAGGGGGCGACGAGCAGTACTTC
CATSRTGGDEQYF
>TRBV4-2|-|once|TRBJ2-1
TGTGCCAGCAGCCAAGAGTACCGGCAGGGGAATGAGCAGTTCTTC
CASSQEYRQGNEQFF
>TRBV20-1|-|once|TRBJ2-3
TGCAGTGCTACGGTGATGGATACGCAGTATTTT
CSATVMDTQYF
>TRBV28|TRBD1|-|TRBJ2-5
TGTGCCAGCAGTCCCATGACAGGGGGCGCGTGGGAGACCCAGTACTTC
CASSPMTGGAWETQYF
>TRBV5-6|TRBD1|-|TRBJ1-2
TGTGCCAGCAGCTTTACAGGGGGTGGCTACACCTTC
CASSFTGGGYTF
>TRBV6-5|TRBD2|-|TRBJ2-1
TGTGCCAGCAGTTACGCTAGCGGGGGGGGGAATGAGCAGTTCTTC
CASSYASGGGNEQFF
>TRBV4-2|-|-|TRBJ1-6
TGTGCCAGCAGCCAAGATGAGTGGAGACCCCTCCACTTT
CASSQDEWRPLHF
>TRBV5-1|-|-|TRBJ2-2
TGCGCCAGCACGGTCTTGGCGGGGATGAACACCGGGGAGCTGTTTTTT
CASTVLAGMNTGELFF
>TRBV7-2|TRBD2|-|TRBJ2-1
TGTGCCAGCAGCTTAGCGAAGGCTAGCGGGAGGAGGGGCAATGAGCAGTTCTTC
CASSLAKASGRRGNEQFF
>TRBV6-6|-|-|TRBJ2-7
TGTGCCAGCAGTTACGGAGGGAGCGAGCAGTACTTC
CASSYGGSEQYF
>TRBV5-1|-|-|TRBJ1-6
TGCGCCAGCAGCTTGCAGGGCGGTGATAATTCACCCCTCCACTTT
CASSLQGGDNSPLHF
>TRBV6-1|-|-|TRBJ2-3
TGTGCCAGCAGTGAACGCAGGATCGATGCAGATACGCAGTATTTT
CASSERRIDADTQYF
>TRBV27|TRBD1|-|TRBJ2-7
TGTGCCAGCAGTATAGGGACAGGGGGGTACGAGCAGTACTTC
CASSIGTGGYEQYF
>TRBV7-9|TRBD1|-|TRBJ1-4
TGTGCCAGCAGCTTAGGGACAGGGGGTGAAAAACTGTTTTTT
CASSLGTGGEKLFF
>TRBV12-3/TRBV12-4|-|-|TRBJ2-5
TGTGCCAGCAGTTTAGGGCGGCAAGAGACCCAGTACTTC
CASSLGRQETQYF
>TRBV7-8|-|-|TRBJ1-2
TGTGCCAGCAGCCCGGACAGAAACTATGGCTACACCTTC
CASSPDRNYGYTF